This T cell receptor (beta chain) comes out of a study of long-term antiretroviral therapy in people with HIV. With 4 bases removed from V and 2 bases from J, the gap between germline ends came to 12 bases. The CDR3 spans 14 residues. CDR1 SGHRS and CDR2 YFSETQ come from the germline V gene. This was the immunoSEQ v3.0 assay at survey level. Sequencing used immunoSEQ multiplex PCR; TCRdb keeps in-frame clones, though not all of them. The data hold approximately 22,000 clones, with around 83% observed a single time. The starting material was unsorted PBMCs, obtained 1.3 years after starting antiretroviral therapy. This TCR was recovered from a man in his 60s with HIV. This sequence joins TRBV5-1 and TRBJ1-1; D is unresolved. The chain's CDR3 is CASSVQLQNTEAFF. CDR3 DNA sequence: TGCGCCAGCAGCGTCCAGTTGCAAAACACTGAAGCTTTCTTT. Combining the CDR3 with reference TRBV5-1 and TRBJ1-1 gives the whole variable domain KAGVTQTPRYLIKTRGQQVTLSCSPISGHRSVSWYQQTPGQGLQFLFEYFSETQRNKGNFPGRFSGRQFSNSRSEMNVSTLELGDSALYLCASSVQLQNTEAFFGQGTRLTVV.